Below, 30 T cell receptor beta chains from the same sample are listed, as sequenced in a study of blood T cells in healthy people across ages (dated by TCRdb to 2013 to 2016). To prepare the library, 5' RACE was applied. Sequencing used an Illumina HiSeq 2500. The second PCR ran for roughly 7 to 11 cycles and used a J-beta primer mix along with a sample-barcoded 5' primer. In TCRdb, the public reads were trimmed at Q25 with fastp and aligned with MiXCR, with productive beta chains retained. Rows matching on CDR3 protein sequence are summarized as one entry with the most common DNA and genes. The sample table shows 1.5 million to 2 million distinct CDR3 sequences, and around 48% are seen once. The ten largest clones capture less than 2.5% of the sample. Sequencing was done on a sample of blood. These receptors were collected from a woman aged 40 to 49 in good health.

The chain has TRBV7-2 and TRBJ2-1, with no clear D. The CDR3 covers 12 residues. V dropped 1 base and J dropped 10 bases, with 8 bases sitting between them. Germline CDR1 and CDR2: SGHTA and FQGNSA. CDR3 DNA: TGTGCCAGCAGCTTAGTGGCGAGGGAGCAGTTCTTC. This gives the protein CASSLVAREQFF. Combining the CDR3 with reference TRBV7-2 and TRBJ2-1 gives the whole variable domain GAGVSQSPSNKVTEKGKDVELRCDPISGHTALYWYRQSLGQGLEFLIYFQGNSAPDKSGLPSDRFSAERTGGSVSTLTIQRTQQEDSAVYLCASSLVAREQFFGPGTRLTVL.

This chain joins TRBV28 and TRBJ1-2; 9 positions agree with TRBD1. The trim removed 3 bases at V and 10 bases at J, leaving 15 bases unmatched. Germline CDR1 and CDR2: MDHEN and SYDVKM. This CDR3 is 16 amino acids long. The CDR3 DNA is TGTGCCAGCAGTTTTCTCGGTACGGGACAGGGCTCTCACTACACCTTC. Protein: CASSFLGTGQGSHYTF.

The J gene is TRBJ2-4, the V gene TRBV15; TRBD1 matches at 9 bases. The CDR3 contains 14 residues. CDR1 and CDR2 (germline): LNHNV, YYDKDF (reference sequence). The junction had 12 bases not matched to a gene; V was cut back by 5 bases and J by 13 bases. CDR3 residues: CATSVDRGRREQYF. The CDR3 DNA is TGTGCCACCAGCGTTGACAGGGGGAGACGAGAGCAGTACTTC.

This chain uses TRBV12-3 or TRBV12-4 with TRBJ2-4, with D uncertain. The J call could be wrong; TRBJ2-7 is a better fit for the DNA end. There are 12 residues in the CDR3. The CDR3 reads CASILRSYEQYF. The CDR3, as DNA: TGTGCCAGCATTTTGAGGTCATACGAGCAGTACTTC.

The V gene is TRBV7-2, the J gene TRBJ1-2; 8 nucleotides match TRBD1. Trimming cost V 5 bases and J 7 bases; bases outside gene matches: 18. The CDR3 has 17 amino acids. Germline CDR1 and CDR2: SGHTA and FQGNSA. CDR3 bases: TGTGCCAGCAGCCTAGGGTTTTGGACAGGGTATTCTGGTGGCTACACCTTC. Protein product: CASSLGFWTGYSGGYTF.

V and J are TRBV6-5 and TRBJ2-5; D is perhaps TRBD1 or TRBD2 (6 bases each). The J call may be mistaken, given a closer DNA end match to TRBJ2-7. This CDR3 is built from 16 residues. Germline V lookup: CDR1 MNHEY, CDR2 SVGAGI. The CDR3 nucleotides read TGTGCCAGCAGTTACTCGAGGGGGACTCCTGCGTCCGAGCAGTACTTC. Its translation is CASSYSRGTPASEQYF.

The chain combines TRBV9 with TRBJ2-3; 11 bases are a match to TRBD2. The CDR3 sequence is 18 residues long. With 0 bases clipped from V and 4 bases from J, the junction kept 10 bases outside the gene matches. CDR1 and CDR2 (germline): SGDLS, YYNGEE. CDR3 in amino acids: CASSVATSGGLFSDTQYF. The CDR3 nucleotides read TGTGCCAGCAGCGTAGCCACTAGCGGGGGTCTTTTTTCAGATACGCAGTATTTT.

J is TRBJ2-3 and V is TRBV6-2 or TRBV6-3; D is ambiguous. The germline V gene has CDR1 MNHEY and CDR2 SVGEGT. CDR3 size: 13 residues. V gave up 6 bases and J gave up 2 bases, with 9 bases separating them. CDR3 loop: CASRNLYTDTQYF. CDR3 DNA sequence: TGTGCCAGCAGAAACCTGTACACAGATACGCAGTATTTT.

The V and J genes are TRBV6-1 and TRBJ2-6; TRBD1 matches at 9 bases. The V segment lost 5 bases and the J segment 1 base; nucleotides outside the gene matches: 9. Per the germline V gene, CDR1 is MNHNS and CDR2 is SASEGT. The CDR3 is 18 residues long. This chain's CDR3 is CASSTQQGARSGANVLTF. CDR3 sequence (DNA): TGTGCCAGCAGTACGCAACAGGGGGCGAGGTCTGGGGCCAACGTCCTGACTTTC.

This chain joins TRBV6-2 or TRBV6-3 and TRBJ2-1, with D tentatively TRBD1 (5 bases). The ends were cut back, 4 bases at V and 2 bases at J, with 12 bases in the middle. There are 15 residues in the CDR3. Germline assignment: CDR1 MNHEY and CDR2 SVGEGT. The CDR3 region has the DNA TGTGCCAGCAGTTCCCGACAGACGGCCTACAATGAGCAGTTCTTC. It is translated as CASSSRQTAYNEQFF.

V usage is TRBV11-2 and J usage is TRBJ2-1; 9 positions match TRBD2. Germline V gene data show CDR1 as SGHAT and CDR2 as FQNNGV. This CDR3 has 15 amino acids. V lost 0 bases to trimming and J lost 8 bases; unmatched junction nucleotides: 5. CDR3 sequence (DNA): TGTGCCAGCAGCTTAGAGCGGGGGGGATACGATGAGCAGTTCTTC. Translated: CASSLERGGYDEQFF.

This clonotype came up a few times. The J gene is TRBJ1-2, the V gene TRBV12-3 or TRBV12-4; possible D gene TRBD1, 5 bases. The CDR3 sequence is 14 residues long. Trimming shortened V by 0 bases and J by 4 bases, and 9 bases separated the two germline ends. CDR3: CASSLAGGFYGYTF. CDR3 sequence (DNA): TGTGCCAGCAGTTTAGCTGGGGGATTCTATGGCTACACCTTC.

This clonotype showed up just once. This sequence may be a read error, since a much larger clone differs from it by one base. The chain employs TRBV20-1 and TRBJ1-2; D ambiguous. CDR3 size: 12 residues. Between the trimmed V and J ends, which lost 2 bases and 2 bases, there was a span of 6 bases. The germline V gene encodes CDR1 DFQATT and CDR2 SNEGSKA (reference sequence). The CDR3 coding sequence is TGCAGTGCTAGAATAGGGAACTATGGCTACACCTTC. It codes for CSARIGNYGYTF.

This clonotype showed up just once. At one of its ends the junction is not consistent with the germline gene, which may arise from a read error. CDR3 nucleotide sequence: TGCAGTGCTATCCGGGACGGGACCTACTATGGCTGCACCTTC. It codes for CSAIRDGTYYGCTF. The chain carries TRBV20-1 and TRBJ1-2; perhaps TRBD1 as D (5 bases). Per germline, CDR1 DFQATT and CDR2 SNEGSKA (reference sequence). The CDR3 has 14 amino acids.

V and J are TRBV18 and TRBJ2-3; either TRBD1 or TRBD2 may fit D (5 bases each). Germline V gene sequence: CDR1 KGHSH, CDR2 LQKENI. V was cut by 3 bases and J by 2 bases, with 12 bases left in between. The CDR3 runs 15 residues. The CDR3 is CASSPPGPHTDTQYF. The CDR3 DNA is TGTGCCAGCTCACCTCCGGGACCTCACACAGATACGCAGTATTTT.

The chain is built from TRBV5-6 and TRBJ2-3, with D unresolved. Between the trimmed V and J ends, which lost 2 bases and 2 bases, there was a span of 15 bases. Germline values: CDR1 SGHDT, CDR2 YYEEEE. The CDR3 totals 16 residues. The CDR3 here is CASSFRHNQHTDTQYF. CDR3 nucleotides: TGTGCCAGCAGCTTTAGGCATAACCAACACACAGATACGCAGTATTTT.

V gene TRBV20-1 combines with J gene TRBJ1-2; D remains unclear. The CDR3 has 11 amino acids. Germline loops: CDR1 DFQATT, CDR2 SNEGSKA (reference sequence). V dropped 5 bases and J dropped 7 bases, with 11 bases sitting between them. CDR3 residues: CSARRTLGYTF. The DNA for the CDR3 is TGCAGTGCTCGTCGGACTCTTGGCTACACCTTC.

The chain carries TRBV19 and TRBJ2-4; 9 bases map to TRBD1. Trimming at V came to 0 bases and at J to 1 base, leaving 10 bases not matched to a gene. This CDR3 is 19 amino acids long. Germline V CDR1 and CDR2: LNHDA, SQIVND (reference sequence). The CDR3 sequence is CASSIDVGQGGWAKNIQYF. In DNA form, the CDR3 reads TGTGCCAGTAGTATAGACGTGGGACAGGGAGGATGGGCCAAAAACATTCAGTACTTC.

This chain connects TRBV7-3 to TRBJ2-3; weak D call: TRBD1 (5 bases). CDR3 length: 15 residues. Between the trimmed V and J ends, which lost 3 bases and 2 bases, there was a span of 12 bases. The germline V gene has CDR1 SGHTA and CDR2 FQGTGA. CDR3 nucleotide sequence: TGTGCCAGCAGCTTTACAGGAATTTACACAGATACGCAGTATTTT. It yields the protein CASSFTGIYTDTQYF.

The chain recombines TRBV6-2 or TRBV6-3 with TRBJ1-1; no definite D call. V was clipped by 2 bases and J by 0 bases, with 10 bases between them. Germline lookup yields CDR1 MNHEY and CDR2 SVGEGT. The CDR3 extends over 15 amino acids. The CDR3 nucleotides are TGTGCCAGCAGTTACGTAGGTTGGATGAACACTGAAGCTTTCTTT. Protein product: CASSYVGWMNTEAFF.

Only a few counts were recorded for this clonotype. The gene calls are TRBV29-1 and TRBJ1-2; 7 nucleotides align to TRBD1. V shed 6 bases and J 2 bases; nucleotides not matched to a gene: 9. Germline CDR1 SQVTM, CDR2 ANQGSEA. There are 14 residues in the CDR3. CDR3 nucleotide sequence: TGCAGCGTAAACAGGGGACAGCTGAACTATGGCTACACCTTC. Translating gives CSVNRGQLNYGYTF.

The genes are TRBV29-1 and TRBJ2-3; D is uncertain. V was shortened by 6 bases and J by 4 bases, with 8 bases between the two germline ends. The CDR3 has 11 residues. Germline CDR1 is SQVTM and CDR2 is ANQGSEA. This CDR3 is CSVGDADTQYF. The CDR3, as DNA: TGCAGCGTAGGAGACGCAGATACGCAGTATTTT.

The chain recombines TRBV10-2 with TRBJ1-2, with D tentatively TRBD1 (5 bases). CDR1 and CDR2 (germline): WSHSY, SAAADI. V gave up 6 bases and J gave up 4 bases, with 18 bases separating them. This CDR3 region has 15 residues. The CDR3 sequence is CASRTSGTALYGYTF. The CDR3 DNA is TGCGCCAGCAGGACGTCAGGGACCGCTCTCTATGGCTACACCTTC.

J is TRBJ2-1 and V is TRBV12-3 or TRBV12-4, with 9 bases fitting TRBD2. J was trimmed by 6 bases and V by 6 bases; bases with no gene match: 6. The CDR3 length is 14 residues. CDR3 coding DNA: TGTGCCAGCAGCGGGGGACTAGCAGTCAATGAGCAGTTCTTC. Its protein product is CASSGGLAVNEQFF.

This rearrangement joins TRBV10-3 to TRBJ2-5; TRBD2 might be the D (6 bases). V was shortened by 0 bases and J by 7 bases, with 12 bases between the two germline ends. In germline, CDR1 is ENHRY, CDR2 SYGVKD. The CDR3 is 14 amino acids. CDR3 sequence (DNA): TGTGCCATCAGTGAGTCGTTGCACGGGGGGACCCAGTACTTC. Translated, it gives CAISESLHGGTQYF.

The chain has TRBV3-1 and TRBJ2-3, with a possible D match to TRBD2 (5 bases). Per germline, CDR1 LGHDT and CDR2 YNNKEL (reference sequence). V lost 1 base to trimming and J lost 0 bases, with 14 bases between them. The CDR3 runs 17 residues. CDR3 nucleotide sequence: TGTGCCAGCAGCCAAGGGATACCGGGATCGAGCACAGATACGCAGTATTTT. It is translated as CASSQGIPGSSTDTQYF.

The V gene is TRBV7-2, the J gene TRBJ2-1; no clear D. Trimming pared 4 bases from V and 10 bases from J, leaving 14 bases between. From germline, CDR1 is SGHTA and CDR2 FQGNSA. This CDR3 comprises 13 residues. As DNA, the CDR3 is TGTGCCAGCAGCTCCCCCCTACGGCGGGAGCAGTTCTTC. Translated: CASSSPLRREQFF.

This chain links TRBV5-1 with TRBJ2-1; 8 nucleotides line up with TRBD1. The CDR3 loop spans 17 amino acids. Germline lookup yields CDR1 SGHRS and CDR2 YFSETQ. Trimming removed 3 bases from V and 2 bases from J; junction bases left unmatched: 10. CDR3 amino acids: CASSWEEIQGAYNEQFF. DNA of the CDR3: TGCGCCAGCAGCTGGGAAGAAATACAGGGGGCCTACAATGAGCAGTTCTTC.

The chain employs TRBV7-9 and TRBJ1-2; D uncertain. Trimming stripped 3 bases from V and 8 bases from J, with 13 bases between. The germline CDR1 and CDR2 sequences are SEHNR and FQNEAQ (reference sequence). CDR3 length: 13 amino acids. The CDR3 sequence: CASSFPLGWGYTF. CDR3 nucleotides: TGTGCCAGCAGCTTCCCCCTAGGTTGGGGCTACACCTTC.

The genes are TRBV7-9 and TRBJ2-1, with D perhaps TRBD1 (5 bases). Germline V gene data show CDR1 as SEHNR and CDR2 as FQNEAQ (reference sequence). CDR3 length equals 14 residues. V lost 1 base, J lost 15 bases, and 19 bases lay in between. DNA for the CDR3: TGTGCCAGCAGCTTAGATGCTCAGGGTACGGCCGCGTTCTTC. As protein: CASSLDAQGTAAFF.